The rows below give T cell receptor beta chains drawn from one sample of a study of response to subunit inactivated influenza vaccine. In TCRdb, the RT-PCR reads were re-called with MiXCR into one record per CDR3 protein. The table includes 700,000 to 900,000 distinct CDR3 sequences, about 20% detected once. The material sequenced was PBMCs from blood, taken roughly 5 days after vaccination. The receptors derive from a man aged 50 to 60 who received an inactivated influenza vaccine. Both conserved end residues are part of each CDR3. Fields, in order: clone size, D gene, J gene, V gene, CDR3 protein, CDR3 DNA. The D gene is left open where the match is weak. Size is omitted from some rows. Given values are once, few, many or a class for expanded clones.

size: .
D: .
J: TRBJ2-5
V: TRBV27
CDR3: CASSFFPQPLGETQYF
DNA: TGTGCCAGCAGTTTCTTTCCACAGCCCTTGGGAGAGACCCAGTACTTC

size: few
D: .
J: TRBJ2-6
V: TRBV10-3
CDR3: CAISPSRPTSISGANVLTF
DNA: TGTGCCATCAGCCCAAGTCGCCCTACGAGTATTTCTGGGGCCAACGTCCTGACTTTC

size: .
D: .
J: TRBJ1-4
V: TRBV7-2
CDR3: CASSLARENEKLFF
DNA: TGTGCCAGCAGCTTAGCCAGGGAGAATGAAAAACTGTTTTTT

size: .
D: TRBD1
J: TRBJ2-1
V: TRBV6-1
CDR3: CASSRRQGAYNEQFF
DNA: TGTGCCAGCAGTCGACGACAGGGAGCCTACAATGAGCAGTTCTTC

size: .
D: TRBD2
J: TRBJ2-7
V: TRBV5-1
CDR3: CASSMTGTSVGEQYF
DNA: TGCGCCAGCAGCATGACCGGGACTAGCGTCGGCGAGCAGTACTTC

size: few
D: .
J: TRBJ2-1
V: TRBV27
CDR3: CASSWRSTEQFF
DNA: TGTGCCAGCAGTTGGAGGTCTACCGAGCAGTTCTTC

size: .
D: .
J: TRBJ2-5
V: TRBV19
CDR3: CASSSRPIVMETQYF
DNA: TGTGCCAGTAGTTCCAGGCCTATTGTCATGGAGACCCAGTACTTC

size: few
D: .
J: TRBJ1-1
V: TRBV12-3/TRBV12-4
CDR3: CASLYRGNTEAFF
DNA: TGTGCCAGCTTGTACCGGGGGAACACTGAAGCTTTCTTT

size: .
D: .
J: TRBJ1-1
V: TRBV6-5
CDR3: CASSYKDNTEAFF
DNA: TGTGCCAGCAGTTACAAAGATAACACTGAAGCTTTCTTT

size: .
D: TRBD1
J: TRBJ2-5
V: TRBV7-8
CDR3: CASSPQQGWGTQYF
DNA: TGTGCCAGCAGCCCCCAACAGGGGTGGGGGACCCAGTACTTC

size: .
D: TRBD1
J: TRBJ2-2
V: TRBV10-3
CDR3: CAISEPNRPGTATGELFF
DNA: TGTGCCATCAGTGAGCCGAACCGACCCGGGACAGCCACCGGGGAGCTGTTTTTT

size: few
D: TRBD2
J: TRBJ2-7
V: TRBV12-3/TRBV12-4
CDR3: CASSYIGLAGEYEQYF
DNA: TGTGCCAGCAGTTATATTGGGCTAGCGGGAGAATACGAGCAGTACTTC

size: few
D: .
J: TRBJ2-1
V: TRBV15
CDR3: CATSSRMYNEQFF
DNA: TGTGCCACCAGCAGCCGGATGTACAATGAGCAGTTCTTC

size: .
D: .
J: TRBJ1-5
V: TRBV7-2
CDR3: CASSLLYSEINQPQHF
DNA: TGTGCCAGCAGCTTGCTTTACAGCGAGATCAATCAGCCCCAGCATTTT

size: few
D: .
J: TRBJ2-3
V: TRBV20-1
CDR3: CSARGLGKGSTDTQYF
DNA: TGCAGTGCTAGAGGGCTCGGAAAAGGTAGCACAGATACGCAGTATTTT

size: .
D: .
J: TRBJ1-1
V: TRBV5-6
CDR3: CASSLLGPPFVAFF
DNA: TGTGCCAGCAGCTTGCTGGGACCCCCGTTCGTGGCTTTCTTT

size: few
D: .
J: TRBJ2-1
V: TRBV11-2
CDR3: CASSSGSGVPRDEQFF
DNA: TGTGCCAGCAGCTCAGGTAGCGGAGTACCGCGGGATGAGCAGTTCTTC

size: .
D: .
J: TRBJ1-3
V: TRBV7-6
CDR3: CASSLVSEVGNTIYF
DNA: TGTGCCAGCAGCTTAGTGTCCGAAGTTGGAAACACCATATATTTT

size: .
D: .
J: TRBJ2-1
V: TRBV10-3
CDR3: CAISDSGEAYNEQFF
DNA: TGTGCCATCAGTGACTCGGGCGAGGCGTACAATGAGCAGTTCTTC

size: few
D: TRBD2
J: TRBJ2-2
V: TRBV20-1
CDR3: CSARRTSGAGELFF
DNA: TGCAGTGCTAGACGGACTAGCGGAGCCGGGGAGCTGTTTTTT

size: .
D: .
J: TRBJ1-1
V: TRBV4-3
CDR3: CASSPIDTNTEAFF
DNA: TGCGCCAGCAGCCCAATCGACACGAACACTGAAGCTTTCTTT

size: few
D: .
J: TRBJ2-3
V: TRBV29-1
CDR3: CSAFGGPSTDTQYF
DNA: TGCAGCGCCTTCGGGGGCCCTAGCACAGATACGCAGTATTTT

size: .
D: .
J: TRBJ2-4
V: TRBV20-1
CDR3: CSASPTGAKNIQYF
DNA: TGCAGTGCCAGTCCGACAGGAGCCAAAAACATTCAGTACTTC

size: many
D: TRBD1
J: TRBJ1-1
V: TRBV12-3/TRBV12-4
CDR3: CASSLQGVRGTEAFF
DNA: TGTGCCAGCAGTCTACAGGGGGTGCGGGGCACTGAAGCTTTCTTT

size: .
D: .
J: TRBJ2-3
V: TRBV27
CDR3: CASSLDSFLDTQYF
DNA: TGTGCCAGCAGTTTAGACTCGTTCTTAGATACGCAGTATTTT

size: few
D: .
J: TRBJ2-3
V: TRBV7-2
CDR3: CASSLQPGGPDTQYF
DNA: TGTGCCAGCAGCTTACAACCAGGAGGGCCAGATACGCAGTATTTT

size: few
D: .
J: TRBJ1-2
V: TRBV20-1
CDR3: CSARVVQGDYGYTF
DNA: TGCAGTGCTAGAGTTGTGCAGGGTGACTATGGCTACACCTTC

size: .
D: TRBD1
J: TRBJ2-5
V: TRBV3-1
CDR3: CASSPGAGTAIEETQYF
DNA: TGTGCCAGCAGCCCCGGAGCTGGGACAGCGATAGAAGAGACCCAGTACTTC

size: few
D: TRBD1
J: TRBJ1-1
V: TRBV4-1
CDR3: CASTRGQGLPAEAFF
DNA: TGCGCCAGCACCAGAGGACAGGGGCTTCCCGCTGAAGCTTTCTTT

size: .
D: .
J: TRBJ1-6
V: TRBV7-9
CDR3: CASSGGIYNSPLHF
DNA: TGTGCCAGCAGTGGAGGGATCTATAATTCACCCCTCCACTTT

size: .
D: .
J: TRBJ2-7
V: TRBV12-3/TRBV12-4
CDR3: CASSLAAIYEQYF
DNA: TGTGCCAGCAGTTTGGCAGCTATCTACGAGCAGTACTTC

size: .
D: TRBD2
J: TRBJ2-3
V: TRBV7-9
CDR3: CASTVLAAGEGTQYF
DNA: TGTGCCAGCACCGTCCTAGCGGCGGGTGAGGGTACGCAGTATTTT

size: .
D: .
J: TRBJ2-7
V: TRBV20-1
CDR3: CSARAGVRGEYEQYF
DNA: TGCAGTGCTAGAGCCGGGGTGAGAGGGGAATACGAGCAGTACTTC

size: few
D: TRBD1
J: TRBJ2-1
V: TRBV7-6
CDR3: CASSLGRGLEQFF
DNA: TGTGCCAGCAGCTTAGGCAGGGGGCTTGAGCAGTTCTTC

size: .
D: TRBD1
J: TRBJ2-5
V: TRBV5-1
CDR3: CASSPMTGEETQYF
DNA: TGCGCCAGCAGCCCTATGACAGGGGAAGAGACCCAGTACTTC

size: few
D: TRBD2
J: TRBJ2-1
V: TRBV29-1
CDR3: CSVDGTSGFSYNEQFF
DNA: TGCAGCGTGGATGGGACTAGCGGATTCTCCTACAATGAGCAGTTCTTC

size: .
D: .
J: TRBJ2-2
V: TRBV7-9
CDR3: CASSRHGELFF
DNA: TGTGCCAGCAGCCGCCACGGGGAGCTGTTTTTT

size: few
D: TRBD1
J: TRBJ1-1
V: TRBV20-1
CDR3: CSATGDRRSGTEAFF
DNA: TGCAGTGCTACCGGGGACAGGCGATCGGGCACTGAAGCTTTCTTT

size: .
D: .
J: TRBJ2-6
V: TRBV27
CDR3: CASSASGVRGANVLTF
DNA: TGTGCCAGCAGTGCTTCAGGGGTTAGAGGGGCCAACGTCCTGACTTTC

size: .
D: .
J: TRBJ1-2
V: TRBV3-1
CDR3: CASSQEPLLTDGYTF
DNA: TGTGCCAGCAGCCAAGAGCCCCTGCTTACGGACGGCTACACCTTC

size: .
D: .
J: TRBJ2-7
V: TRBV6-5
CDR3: CASSYSFASVRGARDEQYF
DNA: TGTGCCAGCAGTTACTCTTTCGCCTCGGTTCGCGGGGCGAGGGACGAGCAGTACTTC

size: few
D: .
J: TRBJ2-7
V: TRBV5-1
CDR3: CASSLASWRDGSYEQYF
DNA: TGCGCCAGCAGCTTGGCCTCGTGGAGGGATGGCTCCTACGAGCAGTACTTC

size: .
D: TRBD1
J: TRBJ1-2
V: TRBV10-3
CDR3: CAIRTGESYTF
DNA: TGTGCCATCAGAACAGGGGAAAGCTACACCTTC

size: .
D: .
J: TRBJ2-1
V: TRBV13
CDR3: CASSLVQGTPTDEQFF
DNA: TGTGCCAGCAGCTTAGTCCAGGGGACACCTACAGATGAGCAGTTCTTC

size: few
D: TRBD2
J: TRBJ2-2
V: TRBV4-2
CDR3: CASSQASGVPPSGELFF
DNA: TGTGCCAGCAGCCAGGCGAGCGGGGTCCCGCCTTCCGGGGAGCTGTTTTTT

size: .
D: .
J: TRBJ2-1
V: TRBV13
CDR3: CASSPLGLPDEQFF
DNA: TGTGCCAGCAGCCCCTTAGGACTACCCGATGAGCAGTTCTTC